The next 3 T cell receptor beta chains were all read from a single sample in a study of post-analysis software for immune sequencing data. General study points: Elevated frequency relative to controls characterized 4 or 5 TRBV segments in patients, TRBV5-6, TRBV5-1 and TRBV20-1 among them.

Built from TCR beta cDNA, the libraries had unique molecular identifiers in them. TCRdb reanalysed the PCR reads using MiXCR and keeps one entry per CDR3 protein. The sample has approximately 730,000 distinct CDR3 sequences, roughly 27% seen once; the top ten hold approximately 0.55%. Antigens of these TCRs are unknown. The sample was blood. These receptors were collected from a girl between 5 and 17 years old with multiple sclerosis.

The genes are TRBV20-1 and TRBJ2-3; TRBD2 agrees at 12 bases. This CDR3 has 16 amino acids. CDR1 and CDR2 (germline): DFQATT, SNEGSKA (reference sequence). J was trimmed by 5 bases and V by 3 bases; bases with no gene match: 9. The CDR3 sequence is CSASTSTGLAGDTQYF. CDR3 in DNA: TGCAGTGCTAGTACCTCAACGGGACTAGCGGGAGATACGCAGTATTTT.

Only a few counts were recorded for this clonotype. The chain has TRBV7-9 and TRBJ2-1; maybe TRBD1 (5 bases). Trimming removed 11 bases at V and 3 bases at J, with 17 bases between. CDR3 length: 14 residues. The germline gives CDR1 SEHNR, CDR2 FQNEAQ (reference sequence). CDR3 protein: CALVGQGNYNEQFF. DNA of the CDR3: TGTGCCCTCGTCGGGCAGGGAAACTACAATGAGCAGTTCTTC.

In its sample, this clonotype was seen many times. The chain is built from TRBV6-2 or TRBV6-3 and TRBJ2-7, with D perhaps matching TRBD1 (5 bases). Trimming took 7 bases from V and 3 from J, leaving 13 bases between them. Germline V lookup: CDR1 MNHEY, CDR2 SVGEGT. The CDR3 loop spans 13 amino acids. CDR3 bases: TGTGCCAGCACCCGACAGCGAGGCTACGAGCAGTACTTC. Translated: CASTRQRGYEQYF.